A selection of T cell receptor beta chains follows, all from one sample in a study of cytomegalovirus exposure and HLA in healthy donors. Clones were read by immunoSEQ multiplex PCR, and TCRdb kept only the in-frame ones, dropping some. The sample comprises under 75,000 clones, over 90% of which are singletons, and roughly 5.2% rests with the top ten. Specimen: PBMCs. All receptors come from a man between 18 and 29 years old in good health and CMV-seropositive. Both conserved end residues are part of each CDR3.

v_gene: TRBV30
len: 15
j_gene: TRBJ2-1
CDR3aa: CAWSLVGGVYNEQFF

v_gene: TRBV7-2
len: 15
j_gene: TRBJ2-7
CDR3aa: CASSLIGQGAYEQYF

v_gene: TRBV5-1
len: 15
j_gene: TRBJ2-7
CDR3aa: CASSSGLDRAYEQYF

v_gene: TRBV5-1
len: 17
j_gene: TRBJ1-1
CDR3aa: CASSLGSTRLENTEAFF

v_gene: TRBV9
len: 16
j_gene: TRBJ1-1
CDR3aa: CASSGTGQGWNAEAFF

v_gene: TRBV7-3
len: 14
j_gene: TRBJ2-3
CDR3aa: CASSFDRGTDTQYF

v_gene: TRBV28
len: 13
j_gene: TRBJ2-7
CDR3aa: CASSALQGGEQYF

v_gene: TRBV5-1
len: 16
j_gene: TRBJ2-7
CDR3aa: CASRELAGGSSHEQYF

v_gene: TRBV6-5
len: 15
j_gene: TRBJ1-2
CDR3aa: CASSPQGTANYGYTF

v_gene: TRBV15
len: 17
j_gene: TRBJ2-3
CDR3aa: CATSSIRDRVNTDTQYF

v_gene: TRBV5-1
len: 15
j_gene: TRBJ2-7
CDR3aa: CASSFLGADPREQYF

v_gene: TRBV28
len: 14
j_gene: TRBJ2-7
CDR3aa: CASSLSGRAVEQYF

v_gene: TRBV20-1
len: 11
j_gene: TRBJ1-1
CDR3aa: CRGLHLTEAFF

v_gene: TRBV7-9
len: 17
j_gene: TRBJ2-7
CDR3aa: CASRPGLAGGISYEQYF

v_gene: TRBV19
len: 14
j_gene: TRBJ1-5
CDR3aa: CASSAGPSNQPQHF

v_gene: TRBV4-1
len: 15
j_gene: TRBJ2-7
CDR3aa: CASSQEVRDRDEQYF

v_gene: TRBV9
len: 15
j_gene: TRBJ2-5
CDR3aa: CASSRMDSQQETQYF